This TCR beta chain was recovered during a study of human T cells and chemical hapten exposure. Study at large: All through the roughly 23-week study, the scalp of each patient received diphenylcyclopropenone doses weekly. The variation in per-sample TCR yields arose mainly from small differences in pooled library volumes.

In this sample, this clonotype turned up a few times. TCRdb itself ran the RACE reads through MiXCR, one entry per CDR3 protein. The table has 340,000 or so distinct CDR3 sequences, under 9% seen once; the top ten hold more than 7%. CDR1 and CDR2 (germline): LGHNA, YSLEER. Trimming removed 1 base at V and 4 bases at J, with 7 bases between. The CDR3 spans 14 residues. As for time point: patch test 1, 2 weeks after DPC sensitization. This sample's treatment: therapeutic diphenylcyclopropenone sensitization with weekly scalp DPC. The sequencing used whole blood, collected in connection with sensitization to the hapten diphenylcyclopropenone (DPC). The chain links TRBV4-3 to TRBJ2-2, with D tentatively TRBD2 (5 bases). This TCR was sampled from a woman aged 18-35 years with alopecia areata. Some clones in this sample may be carry-over from other donors' samples. This CDR3 reads CASSQAGSTGELFF. The DNA for the CDR3 is TGCGCCAGCAGCCAAGCGGGGAGCACCGGGGAGCTGTTTTTT.